Shown below are 30 T cell receptor beta chains from a single sample sequenced in a study of blood T cells in healthy people across ages (dated by TCRdb to the mid-2010s). Library creation used 5' RACE. Reads for this sample came from an Illumina HiSeq 2500. A second PCR of about 6 to 12 cycles was run with a J-beta primer mix and a sample-barcoded 5' primer. In-frame beta chains were kept once TCRdb had trimmed the public reads at Q25 with fastp and called clones with MiXCR. Rows merge per CDR3 protein into single entries with the most common DNA and genes. The sample records about 1 million distinct CDR3 sequences, about 25% of which are singletons. In total, the top ten clones hold around 0.75% of the sample. These data are also associated with another study on T cells of mothers and their children.

Material for sequencing was blood. The receptors stem from a girl under 10 years old in good health.

The chain carries TRBV7-2 and TRBJ2-7, with 11 bases lining up with TRBD1. The J call may be faulty, since TRBJ2-1 better matches the DNA end. CDR3 length equals 17 residues. Per germline, CDR1 SGHTA and CDR2 FQGNSA. CDR3 loop: CASSLASGGQGVNEQFF. CDR3 nucleotide sequence: TGTGCCAGCAGCTTAGCGAGTGGGGGACAGGGGGTGAATGAGCAGTTCTTC.

The CDR3 sequence: CASSPRTDYTDTQYF. The DNA of the CDR3 is TGTGCCAGCAGCCCCCGGACAGATTACACAGATACGCAGTATTTT. The genes are TRBV11-2 and TRBJ2-3; perhaps TRBD1 as D (6 bases). Germline lookup yields CDR1 SGHAT and CDR2 FQNNGV. The CDR3 spans 15 residues. The V and J ends lost 5 bases and 2 bases respectively, with 14 bases between them.

The CDR3 DNA sequence: TGTGCCAGCAGTTTGACGACAGCCAGCACAGATACGCAGTATTTT. It translates to CASSLTTASTDTQYF. The rearrangement joins TRBV12-3 or TRBV12-4 to TRBJ2-3, with D perhaps TRBD1 (5 bases). The CDR3 extends over 15 amino acids. Trimming removed 3 bases from V and 0 bases from J, with 10 bases in between.

CDR3 in amino acids: CASSLTGRINEKLFF. The CDR3 nucleotides are TGTGCCAGCAGCTTAACGGGACGGATTAATGAAAAACTGTTTTTT. This chain links TRBV7-9 with TRBJ1-4; tentative D call: TRBD1 (5 bases). V was pared by 2 bases and J by 4 bases, with 11 bases between. Germline V gene sequence: CDR1 SEHNR, CDR2 FQNEAQ (reference sequence). CDR3 length: 15 residues.

This clonotype was observed a handful of times. The rearrangement joins TRBV13 to TRBJ2-1; D might be TRBD1 or TRBD2, each matching 6 bases. With 5 bases removed from V and 1 base from J, the gap between germline ends came to 24 bases. The CDR3 runs to 19 residues. Germline lookup yields CDR1 PRHDT and CDR2 FYEKMQ (reference sequence). CDR3 amino acids: CASSITTIPGAGSYNEQFF. The CDR3, as DNA: TGTGCCAGCAGCATAACAACTATTCCAGGGGCGGGGTCCTACAATGAGCAGTTCTTC.

DNA for the CDR3: TGTGCCAGCAGTTTTTTAGCCACCAATGAGCAGTTCTTC. It codes for CASSFLATNEQFF. The rearrangement links TRBV6-2 or TRBV6-3 to TRBJ2-1; D call uncertain. Germline V lookup: CDR1 MNHEY, CDR2 SVGEGT. There are 13 residues in the CDR3. Between the trimmed V and J ends, which lost 4 bases and 6 bases, there was a span of 10 bases.

The chain uses TRBV27 and TRBJ2-4; D call uncertain. V dropped 2 bases and J dropped 7 bases, with 9 bases sitting between them. The CDR3 length is 13 residues. The germline V gene has CDR1 MNHEY and CDR2 SMNVEV (reference sequence). The CDR3 nucleotides are TGTGCCAGCAGTTTAAGCCTGTTGAACATTCAGTACTTC. Translation: CASSLSLLNIQYF.

In this sample, this clonotype turned up a few times. This rearrangement joins TRBV7-2 to TRBJ2-3; perhaps TRBD1 as D (6 bases). CDR3 size: 17 residues. Germline-derived CDR1 and CDR2 are SGHTA and FQGNSA. Trimming removed 1 base from V and 2 bases from J, with 16 bases in between. In DNA form, the CDR3 reads TGTGCCAGCAGCTTAGTTTTAAGAGGGGGATCCACAGATACGCAGTATTTT. This codes for CASSLVLRGGSTDTQYF. The variable domain in full, completed from reference TRBV7-2 and TRBJ2-3, reads GAGVSQSPSNKVTEKGKDVELRCDPISGHTALYWYRQSLGQGLEFLIYFQGNSAPDKSGLPSDRFSAERTGGSVSTLTIQRTQQEDSAVYLCASSLVLRGGSTDTQYFGPGTRLTVL.

There are many counts of this clonotype. The CDR3: CSAQRDGLTGELFF. The CDR3 nucleotides read TGCAGTGCCCAACGGGACGGACTTACCGGGGAGCTGTTTTTT. The J gene is TRBJ2-2, the V gene TRBV20-1, with D possibly called TRBD1 or TRBD2 (5 bases each). With 6 bases removed from V and 5 bases from J, the gap between germline ends came to 16 bases. Germline V gene sequence: CDR1 DFQATT, CDR2 SNEGSKA (reference sequence). The CDR3 covers 14 residues.

This sequence joins TRBV20-1 and TRBJ1-2; the match to TRBD1 covers 7 bases. V trimming: 0 bases; J trimming: 7 bases; junction bases outside the gene matches: 11. Germline V CDR1 and CDR2: DFQATT, SNEGSKA (reference sequence). The CDR3 consists of 15 residues. CDR3 protein: CSARDTGRGTAGYTF. CDR3 DNA: TGCAGTGCTAGAGATACTGGCAGGGGGACGGCTGGCTACACCTTC.

The sample holds a few counts of this clonotype. The rearrangement uses TRBV7-8 and TRBJ1-2; 7 bases agree with TRBD1. After removal of 3 bases from V and 8 bases from J, the junction contained 6 bases not matched to a gene. The CDR3 has 13 residues. Per the germline V gene, CDR1 is SGHVS and CDR2 is FQNEAQ. The CDR3 loop is CASSFRQGSGYTF. Written as DNA, the CDR3 is TGTGCCAGCAGCTTTAGACAGGGCAGCGGCTACACCTTC.

In this sample, this clonotype turned up a few times. The rearrangement joins TRBV3-1 to TRBJ2-4; D gene uncertain. With 1 base removed from V and 8 bases from J, the gap between germline ends came to 12 bases. The germline V gene has CDR1 LGHDT and CDR2 YNNKEL (reference sequence). The CDR3 sequence is 14 residues long. CDR3 protein: CASSQVLPPDIQYF. CDR3 DNA sequence: TGTGCCAGCAGCCAAGTATTGCCCCCGGACATTCAGTACTTC. Full variable domain (remainder filled in from reference TRBV3-1 and TRBJ2-4): DTAVSQTPKYLVTQMGNDKSIKCEQNLGHDTMYWYKQDSKKFLKIMFSYNNKELIINETVPNRFSPKSPDKAHLNLHINSLELGDSAVYFCASSQVLPPDIQYFGAGTRLSVL.

Here the CDR3 reads CASSSPSGGLRETQYF. Written as DNA, the CDR3 is TGTGCCAGCAGTTCCCCTAGCGGGGGCCTTAGGGAGACCCAGTACTTC. J is TRBJ2-5 and V is TRBV6-5; 10 nucleotides agree with TRBD2. Germline lookup yields CDR1 MNHEY and CDR2 SVGAGI. This CDR3 has 16 amino acids. The ends lost 4 bases at V and 5 bases at J; junction bases unmatched: 10.

This chain connects TRBV7-9 to TRBJ2-5, with 7 positions matching TRBD1. This CDR3 is built from 15 residues. V gave up 5 bases and J gave up 2 bases; unmatched junction bases: 8. Looked up from germline, CDR1 is SEHNR and CDR2 is FQNEAQ (reference sequence). The chain's CDR3 is CASSLQQGRQETQYF. For the CDR3, the DNA is TGTGCCAGCAGCCTCCAACAGGGGCGGCAAGAGACCCAGTACTTC.

V is TRBV29-1 and J is TRBJ1-4; no firm D call. Germline values: CDR1 SQVTM, CDR2 ANQGSEA. Trimming took off 5 bases at V and 13 bases at J, with 20 bases between the two ends. The CDR3 has 13 amino acids. CDR3 sequence (DNA): TGCAGCGTTATCGACGGACTCTCCGGTGGACTGTTTTTT. This codes for CSVIDGLSGGLFF.

This clonotype was counted once. The rearrangement joins TRBV6-2 or TRBV6-3 to TRBJ1-1; tentatively, D is TRBD1 (5 bases). Germline CDR1 MNHEY, CDR2 SVGEGT. The V end lost 7 bases, the J end lost 3 bases, and 15 bases lay between the germline ends. The length of the CDR3 is 14 residues. The CDR3 DNA follows: TGTGCCAGCACCTTAAGCCCAGGGTACACTGAAGCTTTCTTT. Encoded protein: CASTLSPGYTEAFF.

V is TRBV9 and J is TRBJ1-4; TRBD1 aligns across 7 bases. Trimming took 4 bases from V and 7 from J; bases not matched to a gene: 13. This CDR3 comprises 16 residues. Germline V gene data show CDR1 as SGDLS and CDR2 as YYNGEE. The CDR3 reads CASSPQLGGGGEKLFF. CDR3 nucleotides: TGTGCCAGCAGCCCCCAATTGGGAGGGGGCGGTGAAAAACTGTTTTTT.

The genes are TRBV10-3 and TRBJ1-2; D unresolved. Trimming shortened V by 2 bases and J by 8 bases, and 12 bases separated the two germline ends. This CDR3 contains 13 residues. Germline V gene sequence: CDR1 ENHRY, CDR2 SYGVKD. The CDR3 DNA reads as TGTGCCATCAGTGAGCCGTCAGTGTGGGGCTACACCTTC. The encoded protein is CAISEPSVWGYTF.

The chain has TRBV3-1 and TRBJ2-1; 9 nucleotides align to TRBD2. Germline-derived CDR1 and CDR2 are LGHDT and YNNKEL (reference sequence). The CDR3 spans 15 residues. V lost 3 bases to trimming and J lost 2 bases; unmatched junction nucleotides: 2. CDR3 coding DNA: TGTGCCAGCAGCCACTTAGCGGGAGCCTACAATGAGCAGTTCTTC. Its translation is CASSHLAGAYNEQFF.

This clonotype was seen more than once but under ten times. The chain combines TRBV12-3 or TRBV12-4 with TRBJ2-3; D remains unclear. V shed 3 bases and J shed 5 bases, with 12 bases lying between them. There are 14 residues in the CDR3. The CDR3 nucleotides read TGTGCCAGCAGTTTTCAAGCCAGAGAAGATACGCAGTATTTT. It yields the protein CASSFQAREDTQYF.

The J gene is TRBJ2-1, the V gene TRBV9; 8 nucleotides align to TRBD1. The CDR3 covers 14 residues. After removal of 3 bases from V and 7 bases from J, the junction contained 6 bases not matched to a gene. Per germline, CDR1 SGDLS and CDR2 YYNGEE. CDR3 sequence reads: CASSATGGDNEQFF. CDR3 nucleotide sequence: TGTGCCAGCAGCGCCACAGGGGGAGATAATGAGCAGTTCTTC.

The chain recombines TRBV9 with TRBJ2-7, with 8 nucleotides matching TRBD1. Germline V CDR1 and CDR2: SGDLS, YYNGEE. There are 14 residues in the CDR3. V lost 3 bases and J lost 8; bases outside the gene matches: 10. The CDR3 region has the DNA TGTGCCAGCAGCGCGACAGGGGAGATGTCGAAGCAGTACTTC. This gives the protein CASSATGEMSKQYF.

This chain connects TRBV29-1 to TRBJ1-2; D gene ambiguous. Germline V gives CDR1 SQVTM, CDR2 ANQGSEA. V was pared by 2 bases and J by 8 bases, with 9 bases between. CDR3 length: 11 residues. The CDR3 DNA follows: TGCAGCGTTGAAAGGGATGGAGGCTACACCTTC. This translates into CSVERDGGYTF.

This clonotype was counted only a few times. The V gene is TRBV12-3 or TRBV12-4, the J gene TRBJ2-5; 8 positions agree with TRBD2. Unmatched junction bases numbered 9, after V lost 6 bases and J lost 3 bases. The CDR3 contains 15 residues. CDR3: CASSPGLSGKETQYF. The CDR3, as DNA: TGTGCCAGCAGCCCAGGGCTTAGCGGGAAAGAGACCCAGTACTTC.

V and J are TRBV11-3 and TRBJ1-1; D is uncertain. The germline V gene has CDR1 SGHNT and CDR2 YENEEA. The CDR3 runs 14 residues. V was clipped by 0 bases and J by 8 bases, with 13 bases between them. The CDR3 DNA reads TGTGCCAGCAGCTTAGATTCGCGCGGGCCCGAAGCTTTCTTT. Residues: CASSLDSRGPEAFF.

CDR3 DNA: TGTGCCAGCAGCTTAGTGAGGGGCGCTCAAGAGACCCAGTACTTC. This gives the protein CASSLVRGAQETQYF. V gene TRBV11-2 combines with J gene TRBJ2-5, with D tentatively TRBD1 or TRBD2 (5 bases each). Per germline, CDR1 SGHAT and CDR2 FQNNGV. The CDR3 totals 15 residues. Trimming took 1 base from V and 2 from J, leaving 11 bases between them.

The DNA of the CDR3 is TGTGCCAGCAGGATCCAAAGGGCCACTGAAGCTTTCTTT. Translation: CASRIQRATEAFF. The V gene is TRBV12-3 or TRBV12-4, the J gene TRBJ1-1; D not resolved. CDR3 length: 13 amino acids. V was shortened by 6 bases and J by 4 bases, with 12 bases between the two germline ends.

This sequence joins TRBV27 and TRBJ1-5; TRBD1 matches at 9 bases. J was trimmed by 2 bases and V by 6 bases; bases with no gene match: 8. CDR1 is MNHEY, CDR2 SMNVEV, per germline (reference sequence). The CDR3 contains 16 residues. CDR3 bases: TGTGCCAGCAGGGACAGGGGTAGGGTTGGCAATCAGCCCCAGCATTTT. Translation: CASRDRGRVGNQPQHF.

The rearrangement uses TRBV29-1 and TRBJ1-5; D not certain. The germline gives CDR1 SQVTM, CDR2 ANQGSEA. The CDR3 has 15 amino acids. With 6 bases removed from V and 0 bases from J, the gap between germline ends came to 15 bases. CDR3 sequence: CSVRVSSNSNQPQHF. CDR3 nucleotides: TGCAGCGTCCGAGTGTCCTCTAATAGCAATCAGCCCCAGCATTTT.

This clonotype was counted many times. V usage is TRBV4-2 and J usage is TRBJ1-4; D not resolved. The CDR3 spans 12 residues. Germline V gene data show CDR1 as LGHNA and CDR2 as YNFKEQ. Trimming stripped 1 base from V and 7 bases from J, with 4 bases between. The CDR3 coding sequence is TGTGCCAGCAGCCAAGTAGGTGAAAAACTGTTTTTT. It translates to CASSQVGEKLFF.